Described below is a single T cell receptor beta chain sequence and its context. The CDR3 has 14 amino acids. The trim removed 5 bases at V and 5 bases at J, leaving 4 bases unmatched. Germline CDR1 reads ENHRY; CDR2 reads SYGVKD. Original processing notes: Amplification of reference gene primers provided the estimated nucleated cell counts. Profiling relied on immunoSEQ multiplex PCR, and the TCRdb table lists in-frame clones only, not all of them. The V and J calls and the clone size are those of that table, but D and trimming were determined from the DNA. The table includes roughly 41,000 clones, about 85% detected once. The sample comes from a study of blood T cell repertoires in COVID-19. The wider study: There were acute and convalescent COVID-19 samples, and they came from the United States, Italy and Spain.

The sequenced sample consisted of peripheral blood. The gene calls are TRBV10-3 and TRBJ2-7, with TRBD1 identical over 12 bases. This TCR came from a man aged 60-69 years with acute or convalescent COVID-19. Written as DNA, the CDR3 is TGTGCCATCAGTTCCGGGACAGGGGGCGACGAGCAGTACTTC. Translation gives CAISSGTGGDEQYF.